These 11 T cell receptor beta chains share one sample of origin, sequenced in a study of tumor-infiltrating lymphocytes in primary liver carcinoma (dated by TCRdb to 2016 to 2017). Sequenced using an Illumina HiSeq 2500. Using a constant-region primer and ProtoScript II reverse transcriptase, TCRbeta-specific cDNA was reverse-transcribed from around 500 ng total RNA. TCRbeta libraries were built with three nested multiplex PCR rounds, a slightly modified ARM-PCR procedure. The first two PCR rounds used multiplex TRBV1-TRBV30 forward primers with a Cbeta reverse primer, each for roughly 10 cycles. TCRdb reprocessed the public reads (quality trimming at Q25 with fastp, clone calling with MiXCR) and kept in-frame beta chains. Each CDR3 protein gets just one entry, which takes the most common genes and DNA from the rows behind it. This sample comprises tens of thousands of distinct CDR3 sequences, roughly 77% of them detected only once. The leading ten clones occupy 38% of the sample.

Total RNA and DNA were co-extracted from approximately 20-30 mg of bulk tissue with the AllPrep DNA/RNA mini kit, without cell sorting. The sequenced sample was tumor-adjacent normal liver tissue. The receptors here all came from a woman aged 25 to 39 with primary liver carcinoma and hepatitis B virus infection.

This clonotype occurred many times. The V call is TRBV29-1, the J call TRBJ2-1; TRBD2 matches at 10 bases. Looked up from germline, CDR1 is SQVTM and CDR2 is ANQGSEA. The CDR3 is 14 amino acids. Trimming at V came to 4 bases and at J to 3 bases, leaving 3 bases not matched to a gene. The CDR3 sequence: CSVGTSGFYNEQFF. CDR3 sequence (DNA): TGCAGCGTTGGGACTAGCGGTTTCTACAATGAGCAGTTCTTC.

The CDR3 nucleotides are TGCAGTGCTAGGCCCCGGACTAGCGCTTACTACGAGCAGTACTTC. Residues: CSARPRTSAYYEQYF. The chain is built from TRBV20-1 and TRBJ2-7, with 9 bases lining up with TRBD2. CDR1 is DFQATT and CDR2 is SNEGSKA in the germline V gene (reference sequence). The junction had 9 bases not matched to a gene; V was cut back by 3 bases and J by 3 bases. The length of the CDR3 is 15 residues.

V is TRBV7-9 and J is TRBJ2-7; no firm D call. Trimming took off 4 bases at V and 6 bases at J, with 22 bases between the two ends. CDR1 SEHNR and CDR2 FQNEAQ come from the germline V gene (reference sequence). The CDR3 runs to 16 residues. The CDR3 protein is CASSSMSAQWFGEQYF. CDR3 sequence (DNA): TGTGCCAGCAGCTCTATGTCGGCACAGTGGTTTGGCGAGCAGTACTTC.

Of note for this clonotype: Germline is not matched at one junction end, which may reflect a read error. The CDR3, as DNA: TGTAACGTTGTAACTCAACTGAACACTGAAGCTTTCTTT. Amino acid sequence: CNVVTQLNTEAFF. The genes are TRBV29-1 and TRBJ1-1; no firm D call. The CDR3 totals 13 residues. CDR1 and CDR2 from the germline V gene are SQVTM and ANQGSEA.

Comments on this clonotype: Its ends do not fully match the called genes, so a read error is possible. The chain joins TRBV5-6 to TRBJ2-2, with 7 nucleotides matching TRBD2. CDR1 and CDR2 from the germline V gene are SGHDT and YYEEEE. The CDR3 runs 16 residues. CDR3 sequence: CASSATSAERTGEQFF. The CDR3 DNA sequence: TGTGCCAGTAGCGCCACTAGCGCGGAACGCACCGGGGAGCAGTTTTTT.

The CDR3 loop reads CASSFWGQGLYGHYF. CDR3 nucleotides: TGTGCCAGCAGCTTCTGGGGACAGGGCCTCTACGGGCACTACTTC. V gene TRBV13 combines with J gene TRBJ2-7; 9 bases are shared with TRBD1. Per the germline V gene, CDR1 is PRHDT and CDR2 is FYEKMQ (reference sequence). The V gene end was trimmed by 3 bases and the J gene end by 13 bases; junction bases not matched to a gene: 16. The CDR3 covers 15 residues. Together with reference TRBV13 and TRBJ2-7, the CDR3 gives the full variable domain: AAGVIQSPRHLIKEKRETATLKCYPIPRHDTVYWYQQGPGQDPQFLISFYEKMQSDKGSIPDRFSAQQFSDYHSELNMSSLELGDSALYFCASSFWGQGLYGHYFGPGTRLTVT.

As concerns this clonotype: Likely a read error: the CDR3 ends without its conserved phenylalanine or tryptophan. The V call is TRBV6-1, the J call TRBJ2-7; D gene unclear. Germline V gene lookup returns CDR1 MNHNS and CDR2 SASEGT. CDR3 length equals 14 residues. This CDR3 is CSSSDTHSGSEQYL. CDR3 nucleotide sequence: TGTTCCAGCAGTGATACACATTCTGGATCCGAGCAGTACTTA.

A remark on this clonotype: One base away lies a much larger clone, so this may be a sequencing read error. CDR3 coding DNA: TGCGCCAGCAGCAAAGGGTACATTGAAGCTTTCTTT. This gives the protein CASSKGYIEAFF. The rearrangement joins TRBV5-1 to TRBJ1-1; D is uncertain. This CDR3 spans 12 amino acids. CDR1 is SGHRS, CDR2 YFSETQ, per germline. Trimming pared 4 bases from V and 7 bases from J, leaving 11 bases between. The whole variable domain, remainder taken from reference TRBV5-1 and TRBJ1-1, is KAGVTQTPRYLIKTRGQQVTLSCSPISGHRSVSWYQQTPGQGLQFLFEYFSETQRNKGNFPGRFSGRQFSNSRSEMNVSTLELGDSALYLCASSKGYIEAFFGQGTRLTVV.

To note about this clonotype: One end of the junction varies from germline; a read error may be responsible. The V and J genes are TRBV11-2 and TRBJ1-2; D is possibly TRBD1 (6 bases). The CDR3 runs 14 residues. Germline loops: CDR1 SGHAT, CDR2 FQNNGV. CDR3 bases: TGTGCTAGCACTCAGAGGGGGGGGCGTGGAGGCTACACCTTC. It is translated as CASTQRGGRGGYTF. Variable domain in full (rest from reference TRBV11-2 and TRBJ1-2): EAGVAQSPRYKIIEKRQSVAFWCNPISGHATLYWYQQILGQGPKLLIQFQNNGVVDDSQLPKDRFSAERLKGVDSTLKIQPAKLEDSAVYLCASTQRGGRGGYTFGSGTRLTVV.

A remark on this clonotype: A much larger clone is a single base away; this may be a read error. The rearrangement uses TRBV5-1 and TRBJ1-6; TRBD1 agrees at 9 bases. The CDR3 is 14 amino acids. The germline CDR1 and CDR2 sequences are SGHRS and YFSETQ. The junction had 7 bases not matched to a gene; V was cut back by 5 bases and J by 10 bases. Written as DNA, the CDR3 is TGCGCCAGCAGTTGGACAGGGGAAAGCTCACCCCTCCACTTT. Translation: CASSWTGESSPLHF.

Regarding this clonotype: This could be a read error, since a much larger clone is one nucleotide away. The chain recombines TRBV20-1 with TRBJ2-7; D call uncertain. V gave up 1 base and J gave up 4 bases, with 17 bases separating them. This CDR3 contains 15 residues. Germline V lookup: CDR1 DFQATT, CDR2 SNEGSKA (reference sequence). The CDR3 DNA follows: TGCAGTGCTAGAGGGGGTGGATCCCTACGTTACGAGCAGTACTTC. Its translation is CSARGGGSLRYEQYF.